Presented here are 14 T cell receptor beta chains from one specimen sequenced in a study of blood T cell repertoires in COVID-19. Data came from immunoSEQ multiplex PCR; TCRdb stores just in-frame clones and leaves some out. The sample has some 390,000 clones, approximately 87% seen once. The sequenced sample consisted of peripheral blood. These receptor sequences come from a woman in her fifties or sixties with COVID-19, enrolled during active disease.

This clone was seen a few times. The CDR3 reads CASSLSLDYGYTF. The CDR3 DNA reads TGCGCCAGCAGCTTGAGCCTCGACTATGGCTACACCTTC. The V gene is TRBV5-1, the J gene TRBJ1-2; D is ambiguous. This CDR3 has 13 amino acids. Looked up from germline, CDR1 is SGHRS and CDR2 is YFSETQ. V dropped 1 base and J dropped 3 bases, with 7 bases sitting between them.

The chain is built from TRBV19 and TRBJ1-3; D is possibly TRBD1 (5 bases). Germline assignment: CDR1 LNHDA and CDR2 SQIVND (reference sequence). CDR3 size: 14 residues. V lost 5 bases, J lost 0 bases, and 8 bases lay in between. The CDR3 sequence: CASSSTVSGNTIYF. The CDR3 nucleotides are TGTGCCAGTAGTTCGACAGTCTCTGGAAACACCATATATTTT. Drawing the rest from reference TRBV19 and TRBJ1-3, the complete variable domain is DGGITQSPKYLFRKEGQNVTLSCEQNLNHDAMYWYRQDPGQGLRLIYYSQIVNDFQKGDIAEGYSVSREKKESFPLTVTSAQKNPTAFYLCASSSTVSGNTIYFGEGSWLTVV.

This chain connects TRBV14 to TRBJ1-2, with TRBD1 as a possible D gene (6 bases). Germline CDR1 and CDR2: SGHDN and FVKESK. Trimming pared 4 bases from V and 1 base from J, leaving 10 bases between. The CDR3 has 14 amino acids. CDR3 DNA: TGTGCCAGCAGCCTGAACAGGGTTAACTATGGCTACACCTTC. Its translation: CASSLNRVNYGYTF.

The CDR3 sequence: CASSLESGTGYSPLHF. The CDR3 DNA sequence: TGTGCCAGCAGCTTAGAATCCGGGACAGGGTATTCACCCCTCCACTTT. The chain recombines TRBV7-2 with TRBJ1-6, with 9 bases lining up with TRBD1. Germline CDR1 reads SGHTA; CDR2 reads FQGNSA. The CDR3 sequence is 16 residues long. V gave up 1 base and J gave up 8 bases; unmatched junction bases: 6.

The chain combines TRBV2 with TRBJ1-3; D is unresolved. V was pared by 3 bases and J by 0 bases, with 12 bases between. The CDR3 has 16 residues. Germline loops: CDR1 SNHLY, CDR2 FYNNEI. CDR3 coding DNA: TGTGCCAGCAGTGAGGTGTATAAGAGCTCTGGAAACACCATATATTTT. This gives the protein CASSEVYKSSGNTIYF.

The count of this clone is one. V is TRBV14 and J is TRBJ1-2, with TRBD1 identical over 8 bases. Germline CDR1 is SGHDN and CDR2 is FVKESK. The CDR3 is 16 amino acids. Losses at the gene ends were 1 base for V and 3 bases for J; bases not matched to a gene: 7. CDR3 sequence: CASSQAGDRYHYGYTF. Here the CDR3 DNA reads TGTGCCAGCAGCCAAGCCGGGGACAGGTATCACTATGGCTACACCTTC. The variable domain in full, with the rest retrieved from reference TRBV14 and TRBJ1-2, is EAGVTQFPSHSVIEKGQTVTLRCDPISGHDNLYWYRRVMGKEIKFLLHFVKESKQDESGMPNNRFLAERTGGTYSTLKVQPAELEDSGVYFCASSQAGDRYHYGYTFGSGTRLTVV.

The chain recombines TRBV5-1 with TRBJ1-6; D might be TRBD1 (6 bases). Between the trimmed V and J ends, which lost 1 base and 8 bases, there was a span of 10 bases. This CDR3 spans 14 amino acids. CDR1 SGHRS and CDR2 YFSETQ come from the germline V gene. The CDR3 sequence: CASSLTGFDSPLHF. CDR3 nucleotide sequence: TGCGCCAGCAGCTTGACAGGGTTTGATTCACCCCTCCACTTT.

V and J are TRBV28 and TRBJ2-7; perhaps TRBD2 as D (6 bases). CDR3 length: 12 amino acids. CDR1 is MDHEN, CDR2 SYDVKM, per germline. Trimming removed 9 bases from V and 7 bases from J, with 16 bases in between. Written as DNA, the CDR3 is TGTGCCAGTGCCTTAGTGGGGGGAGAGCAGTACTTC. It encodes CASALVGGEQYF.

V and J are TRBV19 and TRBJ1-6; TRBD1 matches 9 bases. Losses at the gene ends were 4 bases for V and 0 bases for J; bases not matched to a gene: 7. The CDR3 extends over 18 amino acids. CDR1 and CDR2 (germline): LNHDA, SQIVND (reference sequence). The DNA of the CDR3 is TGTGCCAGTAGTACTACCGGGACAGGGAGCTCCTATAATTCACCCCTCCACTTT. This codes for CASSTTGTGSSYNSPLHF.

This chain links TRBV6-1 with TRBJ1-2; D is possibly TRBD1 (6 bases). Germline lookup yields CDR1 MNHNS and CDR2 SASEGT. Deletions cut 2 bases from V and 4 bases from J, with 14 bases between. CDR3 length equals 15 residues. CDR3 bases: TGTGCCAGCAGTGAATTTCAGGACAGACGCTATGGCTACACCTTC. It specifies CASSEFQDRRYGYTF.

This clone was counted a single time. DNA for the CDR3: TGCGCCAGCAGCCAGACAGGGTCTGGCGGAAACACCATATATTTT. Translation gives CASSQTGSGGNTIYF. The gene calls are TRBV5-1 and TRBJ1-3; TRBD1 matches at 7 bases. Unmatched junction bases numbered 8, after V lost 4 bases and J lost 4 bases. The CDR3 has 15 residues. Germline values: CDR1 SGHRS, CDR2 YFSETQ.

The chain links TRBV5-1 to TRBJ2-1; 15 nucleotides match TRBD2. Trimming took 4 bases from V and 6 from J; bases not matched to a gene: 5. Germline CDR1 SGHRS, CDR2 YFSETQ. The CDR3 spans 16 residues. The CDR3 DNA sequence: TGCGCCAGCAGCCTTGGGACTAGCGGGGGGTTCAATGAGCAGTTCTTC. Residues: CASSLGTSGGFNEQFF.

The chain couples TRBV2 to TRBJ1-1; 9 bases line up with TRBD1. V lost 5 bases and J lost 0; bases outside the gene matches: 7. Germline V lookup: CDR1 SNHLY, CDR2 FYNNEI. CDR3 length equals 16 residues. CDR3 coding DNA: TGTGCCAGCAGTTTACAGGGGGCGATGATGAACACTGAAGCTTTCTTT. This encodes CASSLQGAMMNTEAFF.

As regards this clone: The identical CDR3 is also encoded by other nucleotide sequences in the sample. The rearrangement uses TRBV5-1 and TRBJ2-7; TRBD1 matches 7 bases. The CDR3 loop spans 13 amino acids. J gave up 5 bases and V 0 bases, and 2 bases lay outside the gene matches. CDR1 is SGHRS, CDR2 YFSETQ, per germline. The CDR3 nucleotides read TGCGCCAGCAGCTTGGGACAGGGCAACGAGCAGTACTTC. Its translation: CASSLGQGNEQYF.